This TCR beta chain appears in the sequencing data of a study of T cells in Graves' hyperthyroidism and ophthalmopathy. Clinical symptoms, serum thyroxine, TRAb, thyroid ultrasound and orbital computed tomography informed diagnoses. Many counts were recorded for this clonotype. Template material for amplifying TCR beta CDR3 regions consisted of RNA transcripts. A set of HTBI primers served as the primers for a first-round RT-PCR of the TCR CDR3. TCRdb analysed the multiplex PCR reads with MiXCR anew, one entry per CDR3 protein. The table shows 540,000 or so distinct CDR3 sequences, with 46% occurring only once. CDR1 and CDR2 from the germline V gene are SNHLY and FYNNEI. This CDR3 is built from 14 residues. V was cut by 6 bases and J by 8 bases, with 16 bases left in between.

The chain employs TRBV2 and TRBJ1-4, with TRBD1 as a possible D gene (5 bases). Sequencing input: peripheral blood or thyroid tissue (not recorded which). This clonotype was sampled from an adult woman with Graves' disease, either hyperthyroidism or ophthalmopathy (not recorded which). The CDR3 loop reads CASSALTEQEKLFF. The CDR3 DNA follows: TGTGCCAGCAGCGCCCTGACAGAGCAGGAAAAACTGTTTTTT.